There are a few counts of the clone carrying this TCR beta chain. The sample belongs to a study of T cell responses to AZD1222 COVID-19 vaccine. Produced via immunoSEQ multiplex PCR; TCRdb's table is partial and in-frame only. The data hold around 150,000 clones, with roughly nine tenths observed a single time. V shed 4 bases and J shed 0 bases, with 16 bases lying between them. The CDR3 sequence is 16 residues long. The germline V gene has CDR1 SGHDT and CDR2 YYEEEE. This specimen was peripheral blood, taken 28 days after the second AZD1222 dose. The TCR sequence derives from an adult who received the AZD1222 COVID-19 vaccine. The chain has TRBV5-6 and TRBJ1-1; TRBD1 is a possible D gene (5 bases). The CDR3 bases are TGTGCCAGCAGCCCAACCCCGGGACGGTTGAACACTGAAGCTTTCTTT. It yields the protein CASSPTPGRLNTEAFF. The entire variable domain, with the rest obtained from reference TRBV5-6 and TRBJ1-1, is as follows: DAGVTQSPTHLIKTRGQQVTLRCSPKSGHDTVSWYQQALGQGPQFIFQYYEEEERQRGNFPDRFSGHQFPNYSSELNVNALLLGDSALYLCASSPTPGRLNTEAFFGQGTRLTVV.